The 11 T cell receptor beta chains in this list originate from one sample, sequenced in a study of blood T cell repertoires in COVID-19. Method: immunoSEQ multiplex PCR; TCRdb's copy keeps in-frame clones and lacks some. The sample holds tens of thousands of clones; more than 75% are singletons and the top ten take approximately 52%. The sample comprised peripheral blood. These receptors all come from an elderly woman with acute or convalescent COVID-19.

The rearrangement links TRBV29-1 to TRBJ1-1; a weak D match, TRBD1 (6 bases). The CDR3 is 12 amino acids. Germline V gives CDR1 SQVTM, CDR2 ANQGSEA. CDR3 in DNA: TGCGGAGCAGGGGCCGTAAACACTGAAGCTTTCTTT. It yields the protein CGAGAVNTEAFF.

This chain connects TRBV28 to TRBJ1-2; tentative D call: TRBD1 (5 bases). Germline-derived CDR1 and CDR2 are MDHEN and SYDVKM. The CDR3 sequence is 15 residues long. Trimming shortened V by 2 bases and J by 2 bases, and 12 bases separated the two germline ends. CDR3 sequence reads: CASSLGGGENYGYTF. DNA of the CDR3: TGTGCCAGCAGTTTAGGGGGAGGAGAGAACTATGGCTACACCTTC.

The chain combines TRBV5-1 with TRBJ2-2; TRBD2 matches at 8 bases. CDR1 is SGHRS and CDR2 is YFSETQ in the germline V gene. The CDR3 contains 15 residues. The V and J ends lost 4 bases and 5 bases, in that order; junction bases with no gene match: 7. The CDR3 is CASSTGLAGTGELFF. In DNA form, the CDR3 reads TGCGCCAGCAGCACCGGACTAGCTGGGACCGGGGAGCTGTTTTTT. Combining the CDR3 with reference TRBV5-1 and TRBJ2-2 gives the whole variable domain KAGVTQTPRYLIKTRGQQVTLSCSPISGHRSVSWYQQTPGQGLQFLFEYFSETQRNKGNFPGRFSGRQFSNSRSEMNVSTLELGDSALYLCASSTGLAGTGELFFGEGSRLTVL.

The chain employs TRBV19 and TRBJ1-1; 8 bases align to TRBD1. Germline-derived CDR1 and CDR2 are LNHDA and SQIVND (reference sequence). V dropped 8 bases and J dropped 4; count of bases not matched to a gene: 6. There are 13 residues in the CDR3. CDR3 nucleotides: TGTGCCAGTCCGGACAGGGACGGCACTGAAGCTTTCTTT. Protein product: CASPDRDGTEAFF.

A note on this clone: Other DNA sequences from this sample encode an identical CDR3 as well. The gene calls are TRBV5-1 and TRBJ2-5; D not resolved. From germline, CDR1 is SGHRS and CDR2 YFSETQ. The CDR3 is made up of 11 amino acids. Trimming took 4 bases from V and 2 from J, leaving 3 bases between them. For the CDR3, the DNA is TGCGCCAGCAGCCTACAAGAGACCCAGTACTTC. Translating it yields CASSLQETQYF.

This chain joins TRBV4-3 and TRBJ2-3, with 16 nucleotides matching TRBD2. V was clipped by 3 bases and J by 4 bases; unmatched bases: 1. The CDR3 length is 16 residues. Germline CDR1 reads LGHNA; CDR2 reads YSLEER. The CDR3 loop reads CASSQGLAGGPDTQYF. CDR3 nucleotides: TGCGCCAGCAGCCAGGGACTAGCGGGAGGGCCAGATACGCAGTATTTT.

V gene TRBV7-8 combines with J gene TRBJ1-5, with 9 bases lining up with TRBD1. Germline-derived CDR1 and CDR2 are SGHVS and FQNEAQ. This CDR3 has 14 amino acids. V lost 5 bases, J lost 4 bases, and 3 bases stayed unmatched. The CDR3 loop reads CASSADRGNQPQHF. CDR3 nucleotide sequence: TGTGCCAGCAGCGCGGACAGGGGAAATCAGCCCCAGCATTTT. Looking up the rest from reference TRBV7-8 and TRBJ1-5 gives the full variable domain: GAGVSQSPRYKVAKRGQDVALRCDPISGHVSLFWYQQALGQGPEFLTYFQNEAQLDKSGLPSDRFFAERPEGSVSTLKIQRTQQEDSAVYLCASSADRGNQPQHFGDGTRLSIL.

V is TRBV6-1 and J is TRBJ1-4, with a possible D match to TRBD1 (5 bases). The CDR3 consists of 17 residues. CDR1 is MNHNS and CDR2 is SASEGT in the germline V gene. Trimming removed 0 bases at V and 0 bases at J, with 11 bases between. The CDR3, as DNA: TGTGCCAGCAGTGAAGCGCTGGGGACTGCAACTAATGAAAAACTGTTTTTT. It specifies CASSEALGTATNEKLFF.

This clone was found a few times. This chain connects TRBV6-2 or TRBV6-3 to TRBJ1-1; D gene unclear. V lost 5 bases and J lost 4, with 14 bases in between. This CDR3 spans 14 amino acids. The germline CDR1 and CDR2 sequences are MNHEY and SVGEGT. The CDR3 DNA sequence: TGTGCCAGCAGTACCGAGGGTGTCGTCACTGAAGCTTTCTTT. Translating gives CASSTEGVVTEAFF.

V usage is TRBV24-1 and J usage is TRBJ1-5; TRBD1 might be the D (5 bases). The CDR3 spans 16 residues. V was clipped by 4 bases and J by 2 bases, with 14 bases between them. Germline values: CDR1 KGHDR, CDR2 SFDVKD. The CDR3 region has the DNA TGTGCCACCAGTGAGGCGGGGTCGGGGCGCAATCAGCCCCAGCATTTT. Translation: CATSEAGSGRNQPQHF.

The J gene is TRBJ2-1, the V gene TRBV11-2; perhaps TRBD1 as D (6 bases). CDR1 SGHAT and CDR2 FQNNGV come from the germline V gene. The CDR3 runs 13 residues. The V and J ends lost 5 bases and 8 bases respectively, with 13 bases between them. This CDR3 is CASSTHRVDEQFF. The CDR3 nucleotides read TGTGCCAGCAGCACACACAGGGTAGATGAGCAGTTCTTC.